These 28 T cell receptor beta chains were sequenced from one sample in a study of early stage breast cancer tumors. Sequencing was performed with immunoSEQ multiplex PCR; in TCRdb, only in-frame clones are kept and a portion is missing. The sample lists about 72,000 clones, roughly three quarters seen once, with 3% to 4.5% in the top ten. Sequencing was performed on blood. The receptors here all came from a person between 55 and 69 years old with breast cancer.

V gene TRBV7-9 combines with J gene TRBJ2-6, with 7 positions matching TRBD1. The J segment lost 1 base and the V segment lost 2 bases, leaving 11 bases of the junction unmatched. This CDR3 comprises 19 residues. Germline assignment: CDR1 SEHNR and CDR2 FQNEAQ (reference sequence). The CDR3 nucleotides are TGTGCCAGCAGCTTAATCCGGCGACAGGGCCTTTCTGGGGCCAACGTCCTGACTTTC. Translated, it gives CASSLIRRQGLSGANVLTF.

The V gene is TRBV10-3, the J gene TRBJ2-1; TRBD2 matches 13 bases. Germline trimming cut 5 bases from V and 6 bases from J; bases unmatched to any gene: 16. The length of the CDR3 is 19 residues. Germline CDR1 reads ENHRY; CDR2 reads SYGVKD. CDR3 loop: CAISLRTSGSPAGGNEQFF. The CDR3 DNA is TGTGCCATCAGTCTCAGGACTAGCGGGAGCCCGGCGGGGGGCAATGAGCAGTTCTTC.

The chain links TRBV7-3 to TRBJ1-2; D is uncertain. The CDR3 runs to 14 residues. Germline V gives CDR1 SGHTA, CDR2 FQGTGA. V lost 3 bases and J lost 4, with 12 bases in between. CDR3 protein: CASSFYPGIYGYTF. The CDR3 region has the DNA TGTGCCAGCAGCTTTTACCCAGGCATCTATGGCTACACCTTC.

The chain uses TRBV9 and TRBJ2-2, with TRBD1 as a possible D gene (5 bases). This CDR3 is 12 amino acids long. From germline, CDR1 is SGDLS and CDR2 YYNGEE. Trimming shortened V by 7 bases and J by 1 base, and 5 bases separated the two germline ends. DNA for the CDR3: TGTGCCAGCGGACAGAACACCGGGGAGCTGTTTTTT. It is translated as CASGQNTGELFF.

This clone was seen once. The chain employs TRBV30 and TRBJ1-4, with a possible D match to TRBD1 (5 bases). CDR3 length: 13 residues. Germline CDR1 GTSNPN, CDR2 SVGIG (reference sequence). Deletions cut 6 bases from V and 7 bases from J, with 15 bases between. CDR3 protein: CACGGEVGEKLFF. CDR3 nucleotides: TGTGCCTGCGGGGGGGAAGTCGGTGAAAAACTGTTTTTT.

J is TRBJ2-3 and V is TRBV5-1; 11 bases agree with TRBD1. V lost 4 bases and J lost 6; bases outside the gene matches: 4. This CDR3 has 14 amino acids. Germline CDR1 reads SGHRS; CDR2 reads YFSETQ. The CDR3 sequence is CASSPGTGGDTQYF. In DNA, the CDR3 is TGCGCCAGCAGCCCCGGGACAGGGGGTGATACGCAGTATTTT. Full variable domain (missing parts from reference TRBV5-1 and TRBJ2-3): KAGVTQTPRYLIKTRGQQVTLSCSPISGHRSVSWYQQTPGQGLQFLFEYFSETQRNKGNFPGRFSGRQFSNSRSEMNVSTLELGDSALYLCASSPGTGGDTQYFGPGTRLTVL.

The CDR3 spells CASRLGETQYF. The CDR3 DNA reads as TGTGCCAGCCGCCTAGGAGAGACCCAGTACTTC. The chain carries TRBV2 and TRBJ2-5; no firm D call. Germline loops: CDR1 SNHLY, CDR2 FYNNEI. Trimming pared 8 bases from V and 4 bases from J, leaving 8 bases between. This CDR3 region has 11 residues.

This chain links TRBV6-1 with TRBJ1-5; D unresolved. This CDR3 is built from 14 residues. V was cut by 3 bases and J by 0 bases, with 6 bases left in between. CDR1 is MNHNS, CDR2 SASEGT, per germline. In DNA form, the CDR3 reads TGTGCCAGCAGTGACGCAGGTAGCAATCAGCCCCAGCATTTT. Translation gives CASSDAGSNQPQHF.

CDR3 coding DNA: TGTGCCAGCAGCGGGTATTCCGACTACGAGCAGTACTTC. Encoded protein: CASSGYSDYEQYF. J is TRBJ2-7 and V is TRBV9; D is unresolved. This CDR3 has 13 residues. Looked up from germline, CDR1 is SGDLS and CDR2 is YYNGEE. With 3 bases removed from V and 3 bases from J, the gap between germline ends came to 10 bases. The whole variable domain, remainder taken from reference TRBV9 and TRBJ2-7, is DSGVTQTPKHLITATGQRVTLRCSPRSGDLSVYWYQQSLDQGLQFLIQYYNGEERAKGNILERFSAQQFPDLHSELNLSSLELGDSALYFCASSGYSDYEQYFGPGTRLTVT.

The rearrangement links TRBV15 to TRBJ2-7; 9 nucleotides agree with TRBD1. The V gene's germline CDR1 is LNHNV and CDR2 YYDKDF (reference sequence). The CDR3 consists of 14 residues. Trimming took 1 base from V and 3 from J; bases not matched to a gene: 1. This CDR3 reads CATSRAGQGYEQYF. The CDR3 DNA sequence: TGTGCCACCAGCAGAGCGGGACAGGGCTACGAGCAGTACTTC. The variable domain in full, with the rest retrieved from reference TRBV15 and TRBJ2-7, is DAMVIQNPRYQVTQFGKPVTLSCSQTLNHNVMYWYQQKSSQAPKLLFHYYDKDFNNEADTPDNFQSRRPNTSFCFLDIRSPGLGDTAMYLCATSRAGQGYEQYFGPGTRLTVT.

This clone is a singleton in its sample. This chain connects TRBV5-4 to TRBJ2-1; perhaps TRBD2 as D (6 bases). The CDR3 spans 16 residues. Germline assignment: CDR1 SGHNT and CDR2 YYREEE (reference sequence). V was shortened by 3 bases and J by 4 bases, with 17 bases between the two germline ends. The CDR3 DNA sequence: TGTGCCAGCAGCTCCCCACCTGCCGGGGGATACAATGAGCAGTTCTTC. Protein product: CASSSPPAGGYNEQFF. The entire variable domain, with the rest obtained from reference TRBV5-4 and TRBJ2-1, is as follows: ETGVTQSPTHLIKTRGQQVTLRCSSQSGHNTVSWYQQALGQGPQFIFQYYREEENGRGNFPPRFSGLQFPNYSSELNVNALELDDSALYLCASSSPPAGGYNEQFFGPGTRLTVL.

J is TRBJ1-1 and V is TRBV15; perhaps TRBD1 as D (6 bases). Germline values: CDR1 LNHNV, CDR2 YYDKDF (reference sequence). The CDR3 length is 13 residues. Trimming removed 9 bases at V and 3 bases at J, with 14 bases between. The CDR3 DNA reads as TGTGCCACGCAGTGGGGGCGGGACACTGAAGCTTTCTTT. It is translated as CATQWGRDTEAFF.

V and J are TRBV28 and TRBJ1-4, with 8 bases that match TRBD1. In germline, CDR1 is MDHEN, CDR2 SYDVKM. V was pared by 5 bases and J by 7 bases, with 9 bases of the junction left unmatched. The CDR3 is made up of 15 amino acids. Written as DNA, the CDR3 is TGTGCCAGCAGTCAACCACAGGGGGGGAGTGAAAAACTGTTTTTT. Translation gives CASSQPQGGSEKLFF.

The chain links TRBV27 to TRBJ2-4; TRBD1 aligns across 10 bases. V dropped 4 bases and J dropped 6; count of bases not matched to a gene: 9. The CDR3 contains 16 residues. Germline V gene lookup returns CDR1 MNHEY and CDR2 SMNVEV (reference sequence). CDR3 protein: CASSSPGQGSGNIQYF. Written as DNA, the CDR3 is TGTGCCAGCAGTTCCCCGGGACAGGGGAGTGGAAACATTCAGTACTTC.

The CDR3 here is CASSAWTGDIATNEKLFF. CDR3 in DNA: TGTGCCAGCAGCGCGTGGACAGGGGACATTGCAACTAATGAAAAACTGTTTTTT. The J gene is TRBJ1-4, the V gene TRBV9, with 9 positions matching TRBD1. CDR1 is SGDLS, CDR2 YYNGEE, per germline. V trimming: 3 bases; J trimming: 0 bases; junction bases outside the gene matches: 9. This CDR3 has 18 amino acids.

This chain joins TRBV7-2 and TRBJ1-4; D uncertain. Trimming removed 2 bases from V and 4 bases from J, with 5 bases in between. The germline gives CDR1 SGHTA, CDR2 FQGNSA. The CDR3 has 13 residues. CDR3 amino acids: CASSLSLNEKLFF. The DNA for the CDR3 is TGTGCCAGCAGCTTAAGCCTTAATGAAAAACTGTTTTTT. Together with reference TRBV7-2 and TRBJ1-4, the CDR3 gives the full variable domain: GAGVSQSPSNKVTEKGKDVELRCDPISGHTALYWYRQSLGQGLEFLIYFQGNSAPDKSGLPSDRFSAERTGGSVSTLTIQRTQQEDSAVYLCASSLSLNEKLFFGSGTQLSVL.

V gene TRBV7-2 combines with J gene TRBJ2-1, with 13 nucleotides matching TRBD2. Unmatched junction bases numbered 2, after V lost 5 bases and J lost 4 bases. This CDR3 comprises 15 residues. Germline assignment: CDR1 SGHTA and CDR2 FQGNSA. CDR3 in amino acids: CASSRTSGSYNEQFF. In DNA, the CDR3 is TGTGCCAGCAGCCGGACTAGCGGGAGTTACAATGAGCAGTTCTTC.

This chain links TRBV6-5 with TRBJ1-2; D is unresolved. The germline V gene has CDR1 MNHEY and CDR2 SVGAGI. Between the trimmed V and J ends, which lost 7 bases and 4 bases, there was a span of 13 bases. The CDR3 spans 13 residues. CDR3 sequence: CASTAGPIYGYTF. For the CDR3, the DNA is TGTGCCAGCACCGCCGGGCCCATCTATGGCTACACCTTC.

The V and J genes are TRBV5-5 and TRBJ2-7; D is undetermined. The CDR3 length is 15 residues. Germline lookup yields CDR1 SGHKS and CDR2 YYEKEE (reference sequence). V lost 4 bases to trimming and J lost 1 base, with 15 bases between them. CDR3 residues: CASSPRSTPSYEQYF. CDR3 DNA: TGTGCCAGCAGCCCCCGGTCAACACCTTCCTACGAGCAGTACTTC.

This chain uses TRBV6-5 with TRBJ1-2; D is unresolved. Germline lookup yields CDR1 MNHEY and CDR2 SVGAGI. Trimming took off 6 bases at V and 6 bases at J, with 17 bases between the two ends. CDR3 length: 14 amino acids. The CDR3 loop is CASRLSYGTDGYTF. The CDR3 DNA follows: TGTGCCAGCAGACTCAGTTACGGAACAGATGGCTACACCTTC.

The rearrangement uses TRBV29-1 and TRBJ1-2; possible D gene TRBD1, 6 bases. V was shortened by 7 bases and J by 4 bases, with 13 bases between the two germline ends. Germline V gene sequence: CDR1 SQVTM, CDR2 ANQGSEA. This CDR3 has 12 residues. As DNA, the CDR3 is TGCAGCGCAGGGGCGTTGATCTATGGCTACACCTTC. Translation: CSAGALIYGYTF.

This clone was found a few times. This chain joins TRBV2 and TRBJ2-3, with a possible D match to TRBD2 (6 bases). Trimming stripped 9 bases from V and 2 bases from J, with 15 bases between. This CDR3 region has 14 residues. In germline, CDR1 is SNHLY, CDR2 FYNNEI. The CDR3 bases are TGTGCCAGTAGCCCCGGGACTTACACAGATACGCAGTATTTT. Protein: CASSPGTYTDTQYF.

This chain uses TRBV2 with TRBJ2-7; D is ambiguous. This CDR3 has 14 residues. Germline V gene data show CDR1 as SNHLY and CDR2 as FYNNEI. Trimming stripped 3 bases from V and 1 base from J, with 10 bases between. CDR3 DNA: TGTGCCAGCAGTGATGCAGGTACTTCCTACGAGCAGTACTTC. Encoded protein: CASSDAGTSYEQYF.

This clone has a single count. V and J are TRBV6-1 and TRBJ2-7, with 8 nucleotides matching TRBD1. V was pared by 8 bases and J by 4 bases, with 13 bases of the junction left unmatched. Germline-derived CDR1 and CDR2 are MNHNS and SASEGT. The CDR3 totals 15 residues. The CDR3 spells CASFSLDRVMYEQYF. Written as DNA, the CDR3 is TGTGCCAGCTTCTCCCTGGACAGGGTGATGTACGAGCAGTACTTC.

Here the CDR3 reads CSGKEDTNYEQYF. In DNA, the CDR3 is TGCAGCGGAAAGGAGGACACGAACTACGAGCAGTACTTC. The gene calls are TRBV29-1 and TRBJ2-7, with D perhaps being TRBD1 or TRBD2 (5 bases each). This CDR3 spans 13 amino acids. Germline CDR1 reads SQVTM; CDR2 reads ANQGSEA. V was cut by 7 bases and J by 3 bases, with 16 bases left in between.

This clone is a singleton in its sample. The rearrangement joins TRBV5-5 to TRBJ2-5, with TRBD1 as a possible D gene (6 bases). Trimming took off 6 bases at V and 5 bases at J, with 14 bases between the two ends. The CDR3 runs to 13 residues. Germline CDR1 reads SGHKS; CDR2 reads YYEKEE (reference sequence). The CDR3 nucleotides are TGTGCCAGCACTACGACAGGTTGGGAGACCCAGTACTTC. Translation: CASTTTGWETQYF.

V and J are TRBV6-5 and TRBJ1-1, with TRBD1 identical over 8 bases. CDR3 length: 15 residues. CDR1 and CDR2 from the germline V gene are MNHEY and SVGAGI. V dropped 6 bases and J dropped 3; count of bases not matched to a gene: 9. CDR3 protein: CASSRSYRGDTEAFF. In nucleotides, the CDR3 is TGTGCCAGCAGCAGATCTTACAGGGGGGACACTGAAGCTTTCTTT.

V usage is TRBV7-8 and J usage is TRBJ1-6; no clear D. The length of the CDR3 is 18 residues. CDR1 SGHVS and CDR2 FQNEAQ come from the germline V gene. V lost 0 bases to trimming and J lost 0 bases, with 12 bases between them. CDR3 sequence reads: CASSLALPQSSYNSPLHF. DNA of the CDR3: TGTGCCAGCAGCTTAGCATTGCCACAGAGCTCCTATAATTCACCCCTCCACTTT.